Below, 31 T cell receptor beta chains from the same sample are listed, as sequenced in a study of cytomegalovirus exposure and HLA in healthy donors. Primers for the PCR totalled 60 Vbeta and 13 Jbeta. TCRdb keeps only in-frame clones here, not all; method: immunoSEQ multiplex PCR. This table has 120,000 or so clones, approximately 8.6% appearing once. Sequenced input: PBMCs. All receptors derive from a middle-aged woman in good health and CMV-seropositive.

Only a few counts were recorded for this clone. V is TRBV28 and J is TRBJ2-7, with D perhaps TRBD1 (5 bases). Germline CDR1 reads MDHEN; CDR2 reads SYDVKM. CDR3 length equals 14 residues. Trimming removed 3 bases from V and 0 bases from J, with 9 bases in between. This CDR3 is CASSLGRSSYEQYF. The DNA for the CDR3 is TGTGCCAGCAGTTTGGGGCGGAGCTCCTACGAGCAGTACTTC.

This clone was recorded a few times. V is TRBV5-1 and J is TRBJ2-2, with a weak D call TRBD2 (6 bases). The CDR3 is 15 residues long. Between the trimmed V and J ends, which lost 0 bases and 4 bases, there was a span of 10 bases. Germline V gene lookup returns CDR1 SGHRS and CDR2 YFSETQ. CDR3 protein: CASSLGGTGTGELFF. The CDR3 region has the DNA TGCGCCAGCAGCTTGGGCGGGACGGGCACCGGGGAGCTGTTTTTT.

This clone was detected only a few times. The chain uses TRBV7-9 and TRBJ1-2; 8 bases map to TRBD1. This CDR3 is 15 amino acids long. The germline V gene encodes CDR1 SEHNR and CDR2 FQNEAQ (reference sequence). V lost 6 bases, J lost 3 bases, and 9 bases stayed unmatched. The CDR3 DNA is TGTGCCAGCAGGGCAGGGGGCGCGGTGGACTATGGCTACACCTTC. Translating gives CASRAGGAVDYGYTF.

This rearrangement joins TRBV19 to TRBJ1-6; 9 nucleotides align to TRBD1. Germline values: CDR1 LNHDA, CDR2 SQIVND (reference sequence). The trim removed 3 bases at V and 9 bases at J, leaving 3 bases unmatched. This CDR3 is built from 14 residues. The CDR3 here is CASSITGGFSPLHF. In DNA form, the CDR3 reads TGTGCCAGTAGTATTACAGGGGGCTTTTCACCCCTCCACTTT. Supplemented by reference TRBV19 and TRBJ1-6, the full variable domain reads DGGITQSPKYLFRKEGQNVTLSCEQNLNHDAMYWYRQDPGQGLRLIYYSQIVNDFQKGDIAEGYSVSREKKESFPLTVTSAQKNPTAFYLCASSITGGFSPLHFGNGTRLTVT.

This clone was detected a few times. The V gene is TRBV7-9, the J gene TRBJ1-2; 10 bases map to TRBD1. CDR3 size: 15 residues. The trim removed 4 bases at V and 3 bases at J, leaving 5 bases unmatched. Germline CDR1 reads SEHNR; CDR2 reads FQNEAQ (reference sequence). The CDR3 is CASSWPGQGHYGYTF. The CDR3 DNA follows: TGTGCCAGCAGCTGGCCGGGACAGGGGCACTATGGCTACACCTTC.

This clone was found a few times. The V gene is TRBV10-3, the J gene TRBJ1-1, with 7 bases identical to TRBD1. CDR1 and CDR2 from the germline V gene are ENHRY and SYGVKD. This CDR3 is built from 14 residues. The J segment lost 5 bases and the V segment lost 3 bases, leaving 6 bases of the junction unmatched. CDR3 region: CAISDGGGRTEAFF. CDR3 bases: TGTGCCATCAGTGACGGAGGGGGCCGAACTGAAGCTTTCTTT.

This clone was picked up a small number of times. The chain employs TRBV5-1 and TRBJ1-5, with 9 bases aligning to TRBD1. Germline V gene sequence: CDR1 SGHRS, CDR2 YFSETQ. The CDR3 consists of 14 residues. The ends lost 3 bases at V and 6 bases at J; junction bases unmatched: 4. The CDR3, as DNA: TGCGCCAGCAGCTGGACAGGGGAGGGTCAGCCCCAGCATTTT. This sequence encodes CASSWTGEGQPQHF. The whole variable domain, remainder taken from reference TRBV5-1 and TRBJ1-5, is KAGVTQTPRYLIKTRGQQVTLSCSPISGHRSVSWYQQTPGQGLQFLFEYFSETQRNKGNFPGRFSGRQFSNSRSEMNVSTLELGDSALYLCASSWTGEGQPQHFGDGTRLSIL.

A few counts support this clone. The chain's CDR3 is CASSLATGMYGYTF. The CDR3 region has the DNA TGTGCCAGCAGCTTAGCGACAGGGATGTATGGCTACACCTTC. The V gene is TRBV7-9, the J gene TRBJ1-2; TRBD1 matches at 7 bases. There are 14 residues in the CDR3. After removal of 0 bases from V and 5 bases from J, the junction contained 3 bases not matched to a gene. Germline values: CDR1 SEHNR, CDR2 FQNEAQ (reference sequence).

CDR3 DNA: TGTGCCAGCAGCCCGGGACAGGGGGCTTACGAGCAGTACTTC. Protein sequence: CASSPGQGAYEQYF. The rearrangement links TRBV5-4 to TRBJ2-7; TRBD1 aligns across 12 bases. The CDR3 spans 14 residues. Trimming at V came to 4 bases and at J to 4 bases, leaving 3 bases not matched to a gene. Germline CDR1 and CDR2: SGHNT and YYREEE (reference sequence).

J is TRBJ2-7 and V is TRBV6-6, with 7 bases fitting TRBD1. The CDR3 is 12 residues long. Trimming at V came to 6 bases and at J to 6 bases, leaving 5 bases not matched to a gene. Per the germline V gene, CDR1 is MNHNY and CDR2 is SVGAGI (reference sequence). The CDR3 here is CASSQQGREQYF. CDR3 sequence (DNA): TGTGCCAGCAGCCAACAGGGGCGCGAGCAGTACTTC.

In its sample, this clone was seen a few times. The chain recombines TRBV29-1 with TRBJ1-1; TRBD1 aligns across 7 bases. Trimming removed 7 bases from V and 0 bases from J; junction bases left unmatched: 11. The CDR3 covers 15 residues. Germline V gene sequence: CDR1 SQVTM, CDR2 ANQGSEA. The CDR3 DNA reads as TGCAGCGCCCCGGTACAGGGGTGGATGAACACTGAAGCTTTCTTT. Translating gives CSAPVQGWMNTEAFF.

The chain carries TRBV19 and TRBJ1-5; a weak D match, TRBD1 (6 bases). The CDR3 sequence is 18 residues long. Germline CDR1 reads LNHDA; CDR2 reads SQIVND (reference sequence). Trimming removed 7 bases from V and 1 base from J, with 23 bases in between. CDR3 region: CASTTSQGRLGSNQPQHF. The DNA for the CDR3 is TGTGCCAGTACCACCTCACAGGGCAGGCTGGGGAGCAATCAGCCCCAGCATTTT.

J is TRBJ1-2 and V is TRBV2; D is undetermined. V was trimmed by 4 bases and J by 8 bases, leaving 17 bases between them. This CDR3 is built from 14 residues. The germline CDR1 and CDR2 sequences are SNHLY and FYNNEI. CDR3 in amino acids: CASSVETQTGGYTF. CDR3 sequence (DNA): TGTGCCAGCAGTGTGGAGACGCAAACGGGGGGCTACACCTTC.

Note on this clone: The same CDR3 can be traced to other DNA sequences in this sample. The chain employs TRBV18 and TRBJ1-5, with D possibly being TRBD1 (5 bases). V lost 3 bases to trimming and J lost 5 bases, with 8 bases between them. The CDR3 is made up of 13 amino acids. In germline, CDR1 is KGHSH, CDR2 LQKENI. The CDR3: CASSPGGDQPQHF. CDR3 coding DNA: TGTGCCAGCTCACCGGGGGGAGATCAGCCCCAGCATTTT.

The rearrangement joins TRBV6-1 to TRBJ2-7; TRBD1 might be the D (5 bases). Germline loops: CDR1 MNHNS, CDR2 SASEGT. This CDR3 is 15 amino acids long. The V end lost 3 bases, the J end lost 5 bases, and 17 bases lay between the germline ends. Here the CDR3 DNA reads TGTGCCAGCAGTGATGTTCCAGGGAAGGGCAACGAGCAGTACTTC. Translated, it gives CASSDVPGKGNEQYF.

V usage is TRBV4-2 and J usage is TRBJ1-1; 7 bases agree with TRBD1. CDR3 length: 13 residues. The V segment lost 0 bases and the J segment 8 bases; nucleotides outside the gene matches: 3. The germline V gene has CDR1 LGHNA and CDR2 YNFKEQ. Here the CDR3 reads CASSQERTGEAFF. The CDR3 DNA reads as TGTGCCAGCAGCCAAGAGAGGACAGGCGAAGCTTTCTTT.

The chain recombines TRBV28 with TRBJ2-3, with D possibly matching TRBD2 (8 bases). The germline CDR1 and CDR2 sequences are MDHEN and SYDVKM. The V and J ends lost 1 base and 0 bases respectively, with 17 bases between them. This CDR3 is built from 18 residues. The CDR3 DNA follows: TGTGCCAGCAGTTTATTCGGGGGGGGCAGGGGGAGCACAGATACGCAGTATTTT. This translates into CASSLFGGGRGSTDTQYF.

This clone has only a few counts. The rearrangement links TRBV6-1 to TRBJ1-2; 8 bases fit TRBD1. The CDR3 is 18 residues long. Germline CDR1 reads MNHNS; CDR2 reads SASEGT. J gave up 2 bases and V 0 bases, and 11 bases lay outside the gene matches. The CDR3 is CASSEALSQGARNYGYTF. As DNA, the CDR3 is TGTGCCAGCAGTGAAGCGTTATCGCAGGGGGCGCGAAACTATGGCTACACCTTC.

This clone appeared a few times. V usage is TRBV2 and J usage is TRBJ1-3, with a possible D match to TRBD1 (6 bases). Germline V gene data show CDR1 as SNHLY and CDR2 as FYNNEI. This CDR3 spans 13 amino acids. V was trimmed by 2 bases and J by 11 bases, leaving 13 bases between them. CDR3 loop: CASSELDSGAIYF. In DNA, the CDR3 is TGTGCCAGCAGTGAATTGGACAGCGGAGCCATATATTTT.

CDR3 nucleotides: TGCGCCAGCAGCCCCCAAGGGCAGGGCAGAGGAAAACTGTTTTTT. Translated: CASSPQGQGRGKLFF. The chain carries TRBV4-1 and TRBJ1-4; TRBD1 is a possible D gene (5 bases). In germline, CDR1 is MGHRA, CDR2 YSYEKL. Trimming took off 4 bases at V and 10 bases at J, with 19 bases between the two ends. This CDR3 has 15 amino acids.

This chain links TRBV18 with TRBJ1-2; no clear D gene. Per the germline V gene, CDR1 is KGHSH and CDR2 is LQKENI. This CDR3 is 13 amino acids long. V gave up 0 bases and J gave up 4 bases, with 6 bases separating them. For the CDR3, the DNA is TGTGCCAGCTCACCACCGTCGTCCTATGGCTACACCTTC. It specifies CASSPPSSYGYTF.

The CDR3 DNA sequence: TGTGCCAGCAGCTACCGGACAGGGTCACCTGAGCAGTTCTTC. It is translated as CASSYRTGSPEQFF. This chain joins TRBV7-2 and TRBJ2-1; 8 positions match TRBD1. V lost 4 bases and J lost 9; bases outside the gene matches: 8. The CDR3 contains 14 residues. Germline loops: CDR1 SGHTA, CDR2 FQGNSA.

This clone was detected a few times. The rearrangement uses TRBV20-1 and TRBJ1-1, with D possibly TRBD1 on 5 matching bases. The CDR3 extends over 11 amino acids. Germline CDR1 is DFQATT and CDR2 is SNEGSKA (reference sequence). The germline V and J ends were trimmed by 0 bases and 6 bases, with 5 bases remaining between them. CDR3 nucleotides: TGCAGTGCTAGAGAGGGGCCTGAAGCTTTCTTT. This translates into CSAREGPEAFF.

This chain joins TRBV19 and TRBJ2-1, with 8 bases aligning to TRBD2. The CDR3 length is 13 residues. The germline gives CDR1 LNHDA, CDR2 SQIVND (reference sequence). V gave up 5 bases and J gave up 5 bases; unmatched junction bases: 2. The DNA for the CDR3 is TGTGCCAGTAGTGTAGCGGGGAACAATGAGCAGTTCTTC. It specifies CASSVAGNNEQFF.

This clone was observed a handful of times. The chain carries TRBV5-1 and TRBJ1-1, with a possible D match to TRBD1 (5 bases). V shed 3 bases and J shed 5 bases, with 14 bases lying between them. The CDR3 has 14 residues. The germline CDR1 and CDR2 sequences are SGHRS and YFSETQ. The CDR3 region is CASSSGGGGTEAFF. CDR3 in DNA: TGCGCCAGCAGCTCTGGGGGTGGAGGGACTGAAGCTTTCTTT.

The CDR3 region has the DNA TGTGCCAGCAGCCCTAGTGGCCGGGGGACTTCCGGAAACACCATATATTTT. Residues: CASSPSGRGTSGNTIYF. The chain couples TRBV7-9 to TRBJ1-3, with D perhaps TRBD1 (5 bases). Germline-derived CDR1 and CDR2 are SEHNR and FQNEAQ (reference sequence). Trimming removed 5 bases from V and 4 bases from J, with 21 bases in between. The CDR3 runs to 17 residues.

Only a few counts were recorded for this clone. The gene calls are TRBV6-1 and TRBJ1-6; 7 positions match TRBD1. CDR3 length equals 13 residues. Germline-derived CDR1 and CDR2 are MNHNS and SASEGT. With 8 bases clipped from V and 9 bases from J, the junction kept 7 bases outside the gene matches. The CDR3 region has the DNA TGTGCCAGCCAACAGGGGTGGGGTTCACCCCTCCACTTT. Its translation: CASQQGWGSPLHF.

This clone came up a few times. The chain is built from TRBV7-2 and TRBJ2-3; D unclear. Germline CDR1 reads SGHTA; CDR2 reads FQGNSA. Trimming took 5 bases from V and 4 from J, leaving 16 bases between them. This CDR3 is 15 amino acids long. The CDR3 nucleotides read TGTGCCAGCAGCCCCGTGGCAGAAATCCCAGATACGCAGTATTTT. Protein product: CASSPVAEIPDTQYF.

The V gene is TRBV27, the J gene TRBJ2-2; 12 nucleotides align to TRBD2. J gave up 7 bases and V 4 bases, and 4 bases lay outside the gene matches. The CDR3 loop spans 15 amino acids. The germline V gene has CDR1 MNHEY and CDR2 SMNVEV (reference sequence). CDR3 bases: TGTGCCAGCAGTTCTAGCGGGGGGGTAGTCGGGGAGCTGTTTTTT. This translates into CASSSSGGVVGELFF.

CDR3 loop: CSVWDRGTYEQYF. In nucleotides, the CDR3 is TGCAGCGTGTGGGACAGGGGAACCTACGAGCAGTACTTC. The chain recombines TRBV29-1 with TRBJ2-7; 10 nucleotides line up with TRBD1. Germline V lookup: CDR1 SQVTM, CDR2 ANQGSEA. CDR3 length: 13 residues. Germline trimming cut 6 bases from V and 2 bases from J; bases unmatched to any gene: 4.

This clone has just a few counts. V usage is TRBV5-1 and J usage is TRBJ2-2; no reliable D call. Trimming took off 0 bases at V and 7 bases at J, with 13 bases between the two ends. The CDR3 runs 15 residues. Germline V gene lookup returns CDR1 SGHRS and CDR2 YFSETQ. The CDR3 coding sequence is TGCGCCAGCAGCTTGGCCGCAAGTTCCGGCGGGGAGCTGTTTTTT. Its translation is CASSLAASSGGELFF.